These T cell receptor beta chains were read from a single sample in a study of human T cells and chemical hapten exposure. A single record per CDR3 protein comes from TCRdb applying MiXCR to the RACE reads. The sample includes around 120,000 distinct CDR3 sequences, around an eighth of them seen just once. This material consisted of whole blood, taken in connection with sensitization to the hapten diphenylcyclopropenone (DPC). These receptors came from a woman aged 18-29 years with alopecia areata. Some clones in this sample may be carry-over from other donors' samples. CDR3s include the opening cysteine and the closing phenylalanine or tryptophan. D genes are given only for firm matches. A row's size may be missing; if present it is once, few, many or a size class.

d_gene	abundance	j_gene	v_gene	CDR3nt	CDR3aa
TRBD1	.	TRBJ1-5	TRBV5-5	TGTGCCAGCAGCCTGGGCACAGGGGATTATAGCAATCAGCCCCAGCATTTT	CASSLGTGDYSNQPQHF
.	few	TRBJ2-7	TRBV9	TGTGCCAGCAGCGTTCGGAGTGGGTACGAGCAGTACTTC	CASSVRSGYEQYF
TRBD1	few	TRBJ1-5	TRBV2	TGTGCCAGCACCATGCAGGGGGAATATCAGCCCCAGCATTTT	CASTMQGEYQPQHF
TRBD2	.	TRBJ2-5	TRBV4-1	TGCGCCAGCAGCCAAGAAAGCGGGGGGTTGAAGACCCAGTACTTC	CASSQESGGLKTQYF
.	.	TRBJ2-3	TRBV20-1	TGCAGTGCTAGCGGGGGAACAGATACGCAGTATTTT	CSASGGTDTQYF
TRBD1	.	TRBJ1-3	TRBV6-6	TGTGCCAGCGCTCCAACAGGGGAGGGAAACACCATATATTTT	CASAPTGEGNTIYF
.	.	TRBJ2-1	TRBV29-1	TGCAGCGTTGGGGGCGCGTGGGGGAGTGAGCAGTTCTTC	CSVGGAWGSEQFF
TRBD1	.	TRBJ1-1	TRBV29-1	TGCAACGTCCAACTGGGACAGGGTAGGTACACTGAAGCTTTCTTT	CNVQLGQGRYTEAFF
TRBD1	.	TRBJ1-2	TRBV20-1	TGCAGTGCTAGAGAAGGGGGCGATGGCTACACCTTC	CSAREGGDGYTF
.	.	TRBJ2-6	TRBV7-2	TGTGCCAGCAGCTTGGACAGCTCTGGGGCCAACGTCCTGACTTTC	CASSLDSSGANVLTF
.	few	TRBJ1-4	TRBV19	TGTGCCAGTAGTTTTGGACTAGCAACTAATGAAAAACTGTTTTTT	CASSFGLATNEKLFF
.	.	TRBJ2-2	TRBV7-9	TGTGCCAGCACCATTGGGTACCCAAGGGACACCGGGGAGCTGTTTTTT	CASTIGYPRDTGELFF
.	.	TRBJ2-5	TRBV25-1	TGTGCCAGCAGTGTATTAGAGACCCAGTACTTC	CASSVLETQYF
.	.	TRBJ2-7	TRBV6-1	TGTGCCAGCAGTCAATTAGGTACGGACTACGAGCAGTACTTC	CASSQLGTDYEQYF
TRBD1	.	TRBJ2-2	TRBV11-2	TGTGCCAGCAGCTTATGGACAGGGGTTTTCGGGGAGCTGTTTTTT	CASSLWTGVFGELFF
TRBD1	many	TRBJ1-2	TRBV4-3	TGCGCCAGCAGCCACCTCGGGACAGGGTATGGCTACACCTTC	CASSHLGTGYGYTF
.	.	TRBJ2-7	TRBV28	TGTGCCAGCAGGGCCGGGACACACTCCTACGAGCAGTACTTC	CASRAGTHSYEQYF
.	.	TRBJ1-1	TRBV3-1	TGTGCCAGCAGCCAGCGGGGGTCCAACACTGAAGCTTTCTTT	CASSQRGSNTEAFF
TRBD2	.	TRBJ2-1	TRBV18	TGTGCCAGCTCACCACCCAACGGGGGGATCTACAATGAGCAGTTCTTC	CASSPPNGGIYNEQFF
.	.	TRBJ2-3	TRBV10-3	TGTGCCTCGGAGGGGGCGGGGAGCACAGATACGCAGTATTTT	CASEGAGSTDTQYF
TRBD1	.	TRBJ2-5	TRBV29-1	TGCAGCGCGCTGGGACAGACCCAAGAGACCCAGTACTTC	CSALGQTQETQYF
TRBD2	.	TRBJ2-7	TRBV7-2	TGTGCCAGCAGCTTAGGGGAGCGGGGGGTCGGCTACGAGCAGTACTTC	CASSLGERGVGYEQYF
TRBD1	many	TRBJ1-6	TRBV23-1	TGCGCCAGCCCTACAATTCGACAGGGTATTAGCGATTCACCCCTCCACTTT	CASPTIRQGISDSPLHF
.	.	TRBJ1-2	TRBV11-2	TGTGCCAGCAGCTTAGATATGGCAGGATCCTTTTATGGCTACACCTTC	CASSLDMAGSFYGYTF
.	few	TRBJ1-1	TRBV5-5	TGTGCCAGCAGCTTGTCCGGGTATGGTGAAGCTTTCTTT	CASSLSGYGEAFF
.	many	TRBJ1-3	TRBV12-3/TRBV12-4	TGTGCCAGCAGCCGGCGACAGATCTCTGGAAACACCATATATTTT	CASSRRQISGNTIYF
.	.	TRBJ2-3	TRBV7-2	TGTGCCAGCAGCTTAGGGTACAGGACAGATACGCAGTATTTT	CASSLGYRTDTQYF
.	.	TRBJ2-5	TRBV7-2	TGTGCCAGCAGCTATGGGTCACTTGGGGAGACCCAGTACTTC	CASSYGSLGETQYF
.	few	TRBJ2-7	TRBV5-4	TGTGCCAGCAGCAACCCTACCGGAGCGCGCGAGCAGTACTTC	CASSNPTGAREQYF
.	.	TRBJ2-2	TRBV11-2	TGTGCCAGCAGCTCTCGGGGGCTGGACACCGGGGAGCTGTTTTTT	CASSSRGLDTGELFF
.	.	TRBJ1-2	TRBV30	TGTGCCTGGAGAGACAAGGGACGGAAGGTTTATGGCTACACCTTC	CAWRDKGRKVYGYTF
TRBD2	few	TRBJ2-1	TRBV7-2	TGTGCCAGCAGCTGGTCGAGCGGGGGGCACTACAATGAGCAGTTCTTC	CASSWSSGGHYNEQFF
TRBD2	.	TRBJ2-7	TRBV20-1	TGCAGTGCCAAATGGGGGGGAAGCTACGAGCAGTACTTC	CSAKWGGSYEQYF
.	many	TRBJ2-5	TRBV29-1	TGCAGCGTTGAGCGGTGGCAACAAGAGACCCAGTACTTC	CSVERWQQETQYF
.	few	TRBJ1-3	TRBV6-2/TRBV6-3	TGTGCCAGCACCAGGACGGCTCCGGACTCTGGAAACACCATATATTTT	CASTRTAPDSGNTIYF
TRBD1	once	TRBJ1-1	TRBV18	TGTGCCAGCTCACCCGAGACAGGGCGGGACACTGAAGCTTTCTTT	CASSPETGRDTEAFF
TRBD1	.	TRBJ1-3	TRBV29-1	TGCAGCGTCGCCGGACAGGGGTCCTCTGGAAACACCATATATTTT	CSVAGQGSSGNTIYF
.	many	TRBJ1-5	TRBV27	TGTGCCAGCAGTTTATCCCCTGACATCATCAATCAGCCCCAGCATTTT	CASSLSPDIINQPQHF
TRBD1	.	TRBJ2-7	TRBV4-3	TGCGCCAGCAGCACTGCCCGGGACAGGGGCGAGCAGTACTTC	CASSTARDRGEQYF
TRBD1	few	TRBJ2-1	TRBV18	TGTGCCAGCTCACTGGATGGACAGGGGATCTACAATGAGCAGTTCTTC	CASSLDGQGIYNEQFF